This TCR beta chain is drawn from a study of cytomegalovirus exposure and HLA in healthy donors. Whole-study results and caveats: Apart from CMV serostatus, no immune exposure information was available. Association with HLA alleles at 0.05 false discovery rate was found for 16,951 TCR beta sequences in a later analysis. Near-uniform donor sequencing depth was presumed by presence/absence analyses.

Comment on this clone: The antigen is undetermined.

Amplification used 60 Vbeta primers and 13 Jbeta primers. The protocol was immunoSEQ multiplex PCR, while the TCRdb copy is restricted to in-frame clones and leaves out a portion. The table has 150,000 to 200,000 clones, 60% to 80% seen once; the top ten hold approximately 5%. With 2 bases removed from V and 4 bases from J, the gap between germline ends came to 23 bases. CDR1 is SGHVS and CDR2 is FNYEAQ in the germline V gene. The CDR3 has 18 amino acids. Sample: PBMCs. The genes are TRBV7-6 and TRBJ1-1; D perhaps matches TRBD1 (6 bases). The source of this sequence is a man aged 18-30 years in good health and CMV-seropositive. The CDR3 DNA is TGTGCCAGCAGCTTATTCGGACAGTCGGGTGGAACCGGCACTGAAGCTTTCTTT. This translates into CASSLFGQSGGTGTEAFF.